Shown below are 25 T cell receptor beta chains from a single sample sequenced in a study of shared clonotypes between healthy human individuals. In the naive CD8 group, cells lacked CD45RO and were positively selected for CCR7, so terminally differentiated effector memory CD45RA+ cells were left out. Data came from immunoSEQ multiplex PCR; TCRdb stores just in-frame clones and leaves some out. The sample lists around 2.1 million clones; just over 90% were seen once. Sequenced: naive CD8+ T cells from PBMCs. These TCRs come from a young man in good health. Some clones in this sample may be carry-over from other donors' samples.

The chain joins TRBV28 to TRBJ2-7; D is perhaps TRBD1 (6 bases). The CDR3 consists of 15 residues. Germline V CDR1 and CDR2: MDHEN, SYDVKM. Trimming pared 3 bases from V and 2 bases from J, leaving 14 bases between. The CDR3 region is CASSFSQGTPYEQYF. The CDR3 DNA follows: TGTGCCAGCAGTTTCTCCCAGGGGACCCCCTACGAGCAGTACTTC.

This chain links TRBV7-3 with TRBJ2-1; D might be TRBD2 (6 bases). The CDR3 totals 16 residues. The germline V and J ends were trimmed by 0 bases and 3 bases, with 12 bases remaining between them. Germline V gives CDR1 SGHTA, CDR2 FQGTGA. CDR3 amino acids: CASSLTVADHYNEQFF. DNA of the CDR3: TGTGCCAGCAGCTTAACGGTAGCGGACCACTACAATGAGCAGTTCTTC.

CDR3 DNA sequence: TGTGCCAGCAGCACATGGGGCGGACCAACCTACAATGAGCAGTTCTTC. Protein: CASSTWGGPTYNEQFF. V gene TRBV13 combines with J gene TRBJ2-1; maybe TRBD1 (5 bases). The CDR3 loop spans 16 amino acids. CDR1 and CDR2 (germline): PRHDT, FYEKMQ (reference sequence). The ends were cut back, 5 bases at V and 2 bases at J, with 16 bases in the middle.

In DNA form, the CDR3 reads TGTGCCAGCAGTTCCCTGACAGGCTTCTTCGAGCAGTACTTC. Translated, it gives CASSSLTGFFEQYF. The chain uses TRBV28 and TRBJ2-7; D is perhaps TRBD1 (6 bases). In germline, CDR1 is MDHEN, CDR2 SYDVKM. Trimming removed 4 bases from V and 6 bases from J, with 16 bases in between. The CDR3 extends over 14 amino acids. Looking up the rest from reference TRBV28 and TRBJ2-7 gives the full variable domain: DVKVTQSSRYLVKRTGEKVFLECVQDMDHENMFWYRQDPGLGLRLIYFSYDVKMKEKGDIPEGYSVSREKKERFSLILESASTNQTSMYLCASSSLTGFFEQYFGPGTRLTVT.

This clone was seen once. CDR3 protein: CASGGFSYEQYF. The CDR3 bases are TGCGCCAGCGGCGGCTTCTCCTACGAGCAGTACTTC. This chain connects TRBV10-2 to TRBJ2-7; D uncertain. There are 12 residues in the CDR3. Between the trimmed V and J ends, which lost 8 bases and 0 bases, there was a span of 8 bases. Germline V gene sequence: CDR1 WSHSY, CDR2 SAAADI.

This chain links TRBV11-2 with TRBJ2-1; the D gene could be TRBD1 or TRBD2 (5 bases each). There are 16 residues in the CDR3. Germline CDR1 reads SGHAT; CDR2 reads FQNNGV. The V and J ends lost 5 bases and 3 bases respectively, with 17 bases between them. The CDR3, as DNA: TGTGCCAGCAGCCCAGGCCACGGGGCCAACTACAATGAGCAGTTCTTC. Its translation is CASSPGHGANYNEQFF.

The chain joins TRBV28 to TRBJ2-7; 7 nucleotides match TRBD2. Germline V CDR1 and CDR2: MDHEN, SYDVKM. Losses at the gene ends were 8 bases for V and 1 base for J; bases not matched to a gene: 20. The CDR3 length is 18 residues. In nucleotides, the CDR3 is TGTGCCAGCTCCCCCCCAGGGAAAATTGGGGAGGGTTCCTACGAGCAGTACTTC. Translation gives CASSPPGKIGEGSYEQYF. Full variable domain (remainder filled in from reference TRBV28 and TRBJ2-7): DVKVTQSSRYLVKRTGEKVFLECVQDMDHENMFWYRQDPGLGLRLIYFSYDVKMKEKGDIPEGYSVSREKKERFSLILESASTNQTSMYLCASSPPGKIGEGSYEQYFGPGTRLTVT.

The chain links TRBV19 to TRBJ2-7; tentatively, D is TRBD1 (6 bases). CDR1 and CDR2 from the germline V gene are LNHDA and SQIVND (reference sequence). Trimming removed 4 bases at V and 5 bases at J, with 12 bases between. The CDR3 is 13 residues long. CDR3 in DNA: TGTGCCAGTAGTACCAGTGGACAGAACGAGCAGTACTTC. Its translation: CASSTSGQNEQYF.

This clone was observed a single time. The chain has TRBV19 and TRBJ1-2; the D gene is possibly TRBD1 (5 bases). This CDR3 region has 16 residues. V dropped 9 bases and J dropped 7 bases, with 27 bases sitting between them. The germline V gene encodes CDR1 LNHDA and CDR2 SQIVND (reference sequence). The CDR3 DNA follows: TGTGCCAGCCAGACCCGGGACTCGACGACACGGGGTGGCTACACCTTC. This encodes CASQTRDSTTRGGYTF.

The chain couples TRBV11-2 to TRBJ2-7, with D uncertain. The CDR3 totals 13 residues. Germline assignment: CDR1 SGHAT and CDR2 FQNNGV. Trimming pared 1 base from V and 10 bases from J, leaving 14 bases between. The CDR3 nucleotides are TGTGCCAGCAGCTTAGTTGACGCTTTAATACAGTACTTC. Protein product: CASSLVDALIQYF.

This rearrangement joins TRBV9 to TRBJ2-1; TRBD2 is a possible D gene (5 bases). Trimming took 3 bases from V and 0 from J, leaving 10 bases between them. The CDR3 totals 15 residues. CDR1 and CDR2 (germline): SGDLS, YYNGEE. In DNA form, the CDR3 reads TGTGCCAGCAGCGCTGCGGGCTCCTCCTACAATGAGCAGTTCTTC. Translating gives CASSAAGSSYNEQFF.

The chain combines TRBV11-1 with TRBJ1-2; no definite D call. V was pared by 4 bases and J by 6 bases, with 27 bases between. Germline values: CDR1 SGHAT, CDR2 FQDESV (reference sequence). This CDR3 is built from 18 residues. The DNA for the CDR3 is TGTGCCAGCAGCTCCCCCTCCGGGCTGTCGGGGTTTGCTGATGGCTACACCTTC. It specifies CASSSPSGLSGFADGYTF.

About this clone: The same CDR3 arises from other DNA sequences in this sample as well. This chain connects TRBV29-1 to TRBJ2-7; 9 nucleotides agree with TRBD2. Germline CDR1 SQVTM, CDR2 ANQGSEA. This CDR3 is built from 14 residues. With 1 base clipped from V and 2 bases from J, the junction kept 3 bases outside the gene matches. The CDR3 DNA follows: TGCAGCGTTGAAGGTCTAGCGGGACCCTACGAGCAGTACTTC. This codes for CSVEGLAGPYEQYF.

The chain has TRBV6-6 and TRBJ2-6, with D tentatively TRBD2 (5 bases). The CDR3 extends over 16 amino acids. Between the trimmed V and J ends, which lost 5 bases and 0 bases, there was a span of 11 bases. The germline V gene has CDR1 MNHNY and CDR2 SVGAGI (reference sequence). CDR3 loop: CASSPSGSSGANVLTF. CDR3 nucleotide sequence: TGTGCCAGCAGTCCTTCGGGGAGCTCTGGGGCCAACGTCCTGACTTTC.

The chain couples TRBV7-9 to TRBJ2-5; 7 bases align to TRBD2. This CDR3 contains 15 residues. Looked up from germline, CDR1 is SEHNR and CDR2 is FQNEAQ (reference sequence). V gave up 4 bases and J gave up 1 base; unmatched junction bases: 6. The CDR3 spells CASSSPSSGQETQYF. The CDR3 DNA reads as TGTGCCAGCAGCTCCCCATCTAGCGGCCAAGAGACCCAGTACTTC.

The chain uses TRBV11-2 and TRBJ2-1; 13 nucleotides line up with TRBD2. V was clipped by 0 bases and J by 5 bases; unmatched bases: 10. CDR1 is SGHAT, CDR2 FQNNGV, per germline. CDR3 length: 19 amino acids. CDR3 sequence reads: CASSLDTSGRASDNNEQFF. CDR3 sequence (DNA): TGTGCCAGCAGCTTAGATACTAGCGGGAGGGCCTCGGACAACAATGAGCAGTTCTTC.

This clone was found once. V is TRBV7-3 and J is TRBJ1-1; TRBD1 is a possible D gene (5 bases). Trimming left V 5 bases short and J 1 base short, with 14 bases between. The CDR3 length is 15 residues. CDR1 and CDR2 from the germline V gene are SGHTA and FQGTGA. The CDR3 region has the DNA TGTGCCAGCAGCCCCCACGCGGGACGGAACACTGAAGCTTTCTTT. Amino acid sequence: CASSPHAGRNTEAFF.

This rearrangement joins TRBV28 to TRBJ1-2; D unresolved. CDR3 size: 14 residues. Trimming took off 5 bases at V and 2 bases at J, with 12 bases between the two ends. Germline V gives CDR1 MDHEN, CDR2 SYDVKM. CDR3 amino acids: CASSPYEGNYGYTF. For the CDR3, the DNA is TGTGCCAGCAGTCCCTATGAGGGCAACTATGGCTACACCTTC.

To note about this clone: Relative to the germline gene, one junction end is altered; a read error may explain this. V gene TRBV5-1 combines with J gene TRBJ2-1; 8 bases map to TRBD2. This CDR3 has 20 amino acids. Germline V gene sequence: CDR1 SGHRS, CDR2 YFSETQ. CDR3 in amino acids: CASSMDSVSAGGISHNEQFF. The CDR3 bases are TGCGCCAGCAGCATGGACAGCGTGTCGGCGGGAGGTATCTCCCACAATGAGCAGTTCTTC.

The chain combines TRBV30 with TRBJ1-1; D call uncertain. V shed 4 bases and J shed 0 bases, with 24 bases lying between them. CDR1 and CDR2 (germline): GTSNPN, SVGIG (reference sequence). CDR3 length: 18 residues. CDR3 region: CAWNSALRRVVMNTEAFF. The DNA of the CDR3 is TGTGCCTGGAATAGCGCCTTGCGTCGAGTCGTCATGAACACTGAAGCTTTCTTT. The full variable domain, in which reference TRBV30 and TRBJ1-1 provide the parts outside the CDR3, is SQTIHQWPATLVQPVGSPLSLECTVEGTSNPNLYWYRQAAGRGLQLLFYSVGIGQISSEVPQNLSASRPQDRQFILSSKKLLLSDSGFYLCAWNSALRRVVMNTEAFFGQGTRLTVV.

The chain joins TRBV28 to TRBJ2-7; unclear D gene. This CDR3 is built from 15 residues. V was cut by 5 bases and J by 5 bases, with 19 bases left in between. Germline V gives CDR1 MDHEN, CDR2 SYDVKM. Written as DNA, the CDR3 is TGTGCCAGCAGTCCCCGGGCCGCTTACTCTGACGAGCAGTACTTC. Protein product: CASSPRAAYSDEQYF.

The CDR3 loop is CASSLVLAGGPLALEFF. In nucleotides, the CDR3 is TGTGCCAGCAGCTTAGTCTTAGCGGGAGGGCCCTTGGCTTTGGAGTTCTTC. The V gene is TRBV7-2, the J gene TRBJ2-1; 11 nucleotides line up with TRBD2. Germline assignment: CDR1 SGHTA and CDR2 FQGNSA. The CDR3 spans 17 residues. Trimming at V came to 1 base and at J to 14 bases, leaving 16 bases not matched to a gene. The full variable domain, with the rest looked up from reference TRBV7-2 and TRBJ2-1, is GAGVSQSPSNKVTEKGKDVELRCDPISGHTALYWYRQSLGQGLEFLIYFQGNSAPDKSGLPSDRFSAERTGGSVSTLTIQRTQQEDSAVYLCASSLVLAGGPLALEFFGPGTRLTVL.

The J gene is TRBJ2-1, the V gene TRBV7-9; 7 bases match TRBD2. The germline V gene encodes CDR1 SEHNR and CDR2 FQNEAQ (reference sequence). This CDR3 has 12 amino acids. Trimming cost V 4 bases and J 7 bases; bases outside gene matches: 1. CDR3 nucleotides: TGTGCCAGCAGCTGGGAGGGGAATGAGCAGTTCTTC. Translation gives CASSWEGNEQFF.

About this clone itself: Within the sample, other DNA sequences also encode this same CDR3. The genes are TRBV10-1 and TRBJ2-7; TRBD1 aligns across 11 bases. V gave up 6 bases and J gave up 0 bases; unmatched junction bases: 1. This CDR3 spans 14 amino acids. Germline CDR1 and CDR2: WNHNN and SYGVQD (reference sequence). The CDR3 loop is CASSGTGGSYEQYF. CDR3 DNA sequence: TGCGCCAGCAGCGGGACAGGGGGCTCCTACGAGCAGTACTTC.

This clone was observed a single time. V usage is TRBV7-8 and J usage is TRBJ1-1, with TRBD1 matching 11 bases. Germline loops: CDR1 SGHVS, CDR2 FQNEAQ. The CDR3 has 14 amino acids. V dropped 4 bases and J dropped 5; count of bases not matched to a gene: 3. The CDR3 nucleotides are TGTGCCAGCAGCTCCGGACAGGGGGCAACTGAAGCTTTCTTT. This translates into CASSSGQGATEAFF.